Sequencing of this T cell receptor beta chain was carried out in a study of T cells in Graves' hyperthyroidism and ophthalmopathy. Study-level points and caveats: The model foresaw ophthalmopathy a median around 6 months prior to onset.

Regions amplified from RNA transcripts were the TCR beta CDR3 regions. Primed by the HTBI set, a first-round RT-PCR was run on the TCR CDR3. MiXCR, run by TCRdb on the multiplex PCR reads, gives a single entry per CDR3 protein. The table has a few hundred thousand distinct CDR3 sequences, 13% to 15% seen once; the top ten hold roughly 20%. Exclusions: uncontrolled infection, other autoimmune disease, pregnancy, lactation. Diagnoses were established using clinical symptoms, serum thyroxine and TRAb, thyroid ultrasound and orbital computed tomography. PBMCs came from more than 8.5 ml fresh peripheral blood. Germline-derived CDR1 and CDR2 are MNHEY and SVGEGT. The CDR3 runs to 15 residues. The V and J ends lost 6 bases and 11 bases, in that order; junction bases with no gene match: 10. In the case of this clonotype: Its antigen is currently unknown.

The rearrangement uses TRBV6-2 or TRBV6-3 and TRBJ1-6; 10 bases line up with TRBD1. The TCR was taken from a woman aged 60-75 years with Graves' ophthalmopathy. The sample taken for sequencing was blood. CDR3 in amino acids: CASSSTGTGATPLHF. CDR3 coding DNA: TGTGCCAGCAGCTCCACCGGGACAGGGGCTACACCCCTCCACTTT.